This T cell receptor beta chain emerged from a study of shared clonotypes between healthy human individuals. CDR3 length: 13 residues. V was clipped by 4 bases and J by 7 bases, with 14 bases between them. From germline, CDR1 is SQVTM and CDR2 ANQGSEA. Produced via immunoSEQ multiplex PCR; TCRdb's table is partial and in-frame only. The sample shows some 1.1 million clones, around 77% of them seen only once. This receptor was taken from a man between 18 and 29 years old in good health. Some clones in this sample may be carry-over from other donors' samples. The chain employs TRBV29-1 and TRBJ2-1, with no clear D. Sequenced material: memory CD4+ T cells from PBMCs. The subset was: CD45RA-negative fraction. The CDR3 bases are TGCAGCGTTGGCCCCCTTGGTGGGAATGAGCAGTTCTTC. Translating it yields CSVGPLGGNEQFF.